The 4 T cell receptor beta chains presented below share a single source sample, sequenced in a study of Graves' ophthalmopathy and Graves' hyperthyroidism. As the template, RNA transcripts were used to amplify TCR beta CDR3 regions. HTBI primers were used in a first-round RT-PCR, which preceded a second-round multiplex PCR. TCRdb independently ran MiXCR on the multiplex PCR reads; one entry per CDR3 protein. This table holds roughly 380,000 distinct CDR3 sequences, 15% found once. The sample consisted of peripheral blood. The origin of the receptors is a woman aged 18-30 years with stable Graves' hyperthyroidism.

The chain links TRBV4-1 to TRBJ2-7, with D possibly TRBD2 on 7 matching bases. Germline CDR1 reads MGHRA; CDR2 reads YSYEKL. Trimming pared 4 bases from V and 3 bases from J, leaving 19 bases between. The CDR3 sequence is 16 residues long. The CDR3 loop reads CASSLARGGGSYEQYF. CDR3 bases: TGCGCCAGCAGCCTCGCTAGGGGGGGGGGAAGCTACGAGCAGTACTTC.

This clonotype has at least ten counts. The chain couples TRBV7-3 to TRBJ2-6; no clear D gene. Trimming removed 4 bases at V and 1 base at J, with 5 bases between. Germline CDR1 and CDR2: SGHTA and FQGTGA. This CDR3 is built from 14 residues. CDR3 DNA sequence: TGTGCCAGCAGCTACGGGTCTGGGGCCAACGTCCTGACTTTC. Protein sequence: CASSYGSGANVLTF. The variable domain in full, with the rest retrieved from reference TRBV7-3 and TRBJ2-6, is GAGVSQTPSNKVTEKGKYVELRCDPISGHTALYWYRQSLGQGPEFLIYFQGTGAADDSGLPNDRFFAVRPEGSVSTLKIQRTERGDSAVYLCASSYGSGANVLTFGAGSRLTVL.

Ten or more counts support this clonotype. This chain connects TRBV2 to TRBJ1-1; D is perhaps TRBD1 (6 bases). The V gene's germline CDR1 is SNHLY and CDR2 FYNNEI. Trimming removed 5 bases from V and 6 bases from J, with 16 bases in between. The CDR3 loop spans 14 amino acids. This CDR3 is CASSYPQGRSEAFF. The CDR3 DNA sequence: TGTGCCAGCAGTTACCCTCAGGGGCGCTCTGAAGCTTTCTTT.

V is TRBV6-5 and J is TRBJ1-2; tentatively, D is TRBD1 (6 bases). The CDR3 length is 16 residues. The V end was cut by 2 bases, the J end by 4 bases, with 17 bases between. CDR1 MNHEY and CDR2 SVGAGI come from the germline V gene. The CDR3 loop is CASSYNLGGLFYGYTF. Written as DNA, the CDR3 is TGTGCCAGCAGTTACAACCTCGGGGGGCTCTTCTATGGCTACACCTTC.